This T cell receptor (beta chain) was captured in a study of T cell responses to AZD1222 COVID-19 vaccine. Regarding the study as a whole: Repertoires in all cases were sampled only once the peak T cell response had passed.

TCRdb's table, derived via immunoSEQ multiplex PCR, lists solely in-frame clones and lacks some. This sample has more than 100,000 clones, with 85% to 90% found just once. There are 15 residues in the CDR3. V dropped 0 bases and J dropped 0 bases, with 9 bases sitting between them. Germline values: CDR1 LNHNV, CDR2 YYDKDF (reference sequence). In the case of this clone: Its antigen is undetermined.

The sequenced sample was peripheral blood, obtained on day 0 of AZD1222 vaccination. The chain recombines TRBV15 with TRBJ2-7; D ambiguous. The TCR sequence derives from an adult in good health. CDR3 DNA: TGTGCCACCAGCAGAGAGACTTATAGCTCCTACGAGCAGTACTTC. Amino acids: CATSRETYSSYEQYF. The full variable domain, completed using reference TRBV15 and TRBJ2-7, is DAMVIQNPRYQVTQFGKPVTLSCSQTLNHNVMYWYQQKSSQAPKLLFHYYDKDFNNEADTPDNFQSRRPNTSFCFLDIRSPGLGDTAMYLCATSRETYSSYEQYFGPGTRLTVT.